This TCR beta chain emerged from a study of shared clonotypes between healthy human individuals. This clone was found a few times. With V trimmed by 5 bases and J by 6 bases, 10 bases remained unmatched. Per the germline V gene, CDR1 is MNHNY and CDR2 is SVGAGI (reference sequence). This CDR3 is built from 15 residues. This table comes from immunoSEQ multiplex PCR, and its TCRdb copy is limited to in-frame clones, with some not included. The sample yields roughly 680,000 clones, 72% seen once. The source of this sequence is a woman in her thirties in good health. This chain joins TRBV6-6 and TRBJ1-1; 9 nucleotides agree with TRBD1. Sequencing was performed on memory CD4+ T cells sorted from blood. This sample's subset: CD45RA-negative fraction. The CDR3 spells CASSRGDRDVPEAFF. The CDR3 DNA reads TGTGCCAGCAGTAGAGGGGACAGGGACGTGCCTGAAGCTTTCTTT.